This paragraph reports one T cell receptor beta chain. Its antigen is as yet unknown. The data belong to a study of T cell responses to AZD1222 COVID-19 vaccine. Notes on the study in general: Repertoires were collected only later (after the peak T cell response had occurred).

Clones were read by immunoSEQ multiplex PCR, and TCRdb kept only the in-frame ones, dropping some. The repertoire has 150,000 to 200,000 clones, roughly 90% of them found once; the top ten carry about 3%. The CDR3 length is 12 residues. Trimming pared 6 bases from V and 7 bases from J, leaving 12 bases between. Germline assignment: CDR1 MDHEN and CDR2 SYDVKM. The material was peripheral blood, obtained on day 0 of AZD1222 vaccination. V is TRBV28 and J is TRBJ1-2, with a tentative D call TRBD1 (6 bases). This clonotype was obtained from an adult in good health. The CDR3 loop reads CASSGGLSGYTF. The CDR3 DNA is TGTGCCAGCAGCGGGGGCCTGAGTGGCTACACCTTC.